This note documents a single T cell receptor beta chain sequence. Its target antigen remains unknown. Base qualities were left out, and no much larger clone turns up one base away. The sample belongs to a study of graft-versus-host responses after intestinal transplantation (dated by TCRdb to about 2021). General notes on the study: The transplants that recipients got were multivisceral, liver-intestinal, or isolated intestinal. Of the roughly 25 intestinal transplant recipients enrolled in the cohort, one of whom was a retransplant, a few patients without pretransplant specimens were excluded. Alloreactive clones were identified by sequencing pre-transplant mixed lymphocyte reaction products and comparing these products with unstimulated pre-transplant donor and recipient T cells. Donor T cell macrochimerism was defined as a peak of at least 4% donor T cells among recipient peripheral blood mononuclear cells. After intestinal transplantation, graft-versus-host and host-versus-graft alloreactive T cell clones in the graft, circulation and bone marrow were tracked using bulk TCR-beta CDR3 sequencing. Rather than being sequenced by the commercial service, samples from a few later patients were sequenced in-house on an Illumina MiSeq and processed with MiXCR. All recipients received anti-thymocyte globulin induction followed by maintenance tacrolimus and steroids for three to four years.

Receptor libraries were prepared by the immunoSEQ multiplex PCR assay. Adaptive Biotechnologies carried out high-throughput TCR-beta CDR3 sequencing of genomic DNA for most patients. The authors processed their data as follows. Adaptive's ImmunoSEQ software supplied the TCR sequencing data for about 18 patients, while MiXCR and VDJtools were used to process three other patients. CDR3 nucleotide sequences shared between donor and recipient were removed because the origin of such sequences could not be assigned. To count as alloreactive, a clone needed at least 2-fold expansion over unstimulated cells and a minimum CFSE-low frequency of 0.002% (template counts) or 0.001% (read counts). Clones were considered mappable if detected in sequenced pre-transplant spleen, lymph node, or MLR CFSE-low populations of the donor or recipient. Cumulative frequency of alloreactive clones was calculated as a percentage of all sequences weighted by copy number. TCRdb retrieved this table from immuneACCESS and kept in-frame rearrangements only. Not all clones are present; in checked studies, unresolved V genes account for under half, and no reason is known for the remainder. V and J calls and clone size are given by that table; D and trimming were obtained from the DNA. The sample table records about 54,000 clones; less than 95% of these occur just once. The ten largest clones capture approximately 5.1% of the sample.

Per the germline V gene (reference sequence), SGHKS is the CDR1 and YYEKEE is the CDR2. Measured from the cysteine to the phenylalanine, the CDR3 is 15 residues long. CDR3 DNA only is kept here, 45 bases in frame from base 1. For this chain, trimming is 0 bases at the V end and 0 bases at the J end, and the number of junction bases without a gene match is 2. Paper-wide results and their limitations: In the allografts of patients with donor T cell macrochimerism, GvH to HvG T cell clonal ratios were high. GvH clones were detected in recipient bone marrow, and some of these GvH clones were observed earlier in ileal mucosa or blood, consistent with an intestinal mucosal origin. Early after transplant, peak levels of circulating GvH clones were associated with declines in HvG clones. The relatively low number and heterogeneity of intestinal transplant patients limited the conclusions.

Blood samples were collected up to 4 times in the first month after transplant and then at least monthly when available. The TCR originated in a human patient who received an intestinal transplant, so some T cells may come from the graft donor. The sequenced sample was PBMCs, obtained 650 to 690 days after intestinal transplant. The rearrangement joined TRBV5-5 to TRBJ2-7; a stretch of 8 junction bases matches TRBD1. The sequenced DNA: TGTGCCAGCAGCTTGGTCGGGACAGGCTCCTACGAGCAGTACTTC. Translated, it gives CASSLVGTGSYEQYF. This CDR3, with the reference TRBV5-5 and TRBJ2-7 proteins standing in past its ends, gives the full variable domain DAGVTQSPTHLIKTRGQQVTLRCSPISGHKSVSWYQQVLGQGPQFIFQYYEKEERGRGNFPDRFSARQFPNYSSELNVNALLLGDSALYLCASSLVGTGSYEQYFGPGTRLTVT.